This record concerns one T cell receptor (beta chain) sequence. The CDR3 length is 15 residues. Per germline, CDR1 SGHKS and CDR2 YYEKEE (reference sequence). Trimming stripped 0 bases from V and 0 bases from J, with 7 bases between. This entry is derived from a study of cytomegalovirus exposure and HLA in healthy donors. The PCR employed 60 Vbeta primers together with 13 Jbeta primers. Libraries were prepared by immunoSEQ multiplex PCR; TCRdb keeps only in-frame clonotypes and omits some of them. This sample has approximately 160,000 clones; more than 60% occur once, and the top ten carry 1.2% to 1.5%.

The TCR comes from a woman between 25 and 40 years old in good health and CMV-seropositive. The sample comprised PBMCs. V is TRBV5-5 and J is TRBJ1-5; no reliable D call. The CDR3 DNA follows: TGTGCCAGCAGCTTGGCCACCTATAGCAATCAGCCCCAGCATTTT. Protein sequence: CASSLATYSNQPQHF.